This TCR beta chain appears in the sequencing data of a study of cytomegalovirus exposure and HLA in healthy donors (dated by TCRdb to about 2017). In terms of the full investigation: An earlier analysis of some 600 of the donors reported under 300 Gb of sequence data and 100 million to 120 million unique TCR beta sequences obtained from roughly 180 million T cells. Donor age, sex, ethnicity and CMV serostatus were compiled alongside the repertoire data. All discovery cohort repertoires had been generated using a single sequencing platform. In the later analysis, no new phenotypic data were used to find candidate immune exposures; instead, reliance was placed on TCR beta sequences and their occurrence across donors. Besides the first cohort of approximately 670 subjects, a separate validation cohort made up of over a hundred different subjects was used. About 280 gigabases of sequencing data and 70 million to 100 million unique TCR sequences were included in an early release covering 550 to 800 HLA-typed donors. To decide whether each TCR beta V gene segment behaved as functional or pseudogenic, an earlier analysis of nearly 600 of the donors relied on high-throughput TCR beta sequencing. Across approximately 400 genotyped donors of the cohort, an average of approximately 240,000 unique TCR beta nucleotide sequences per donor were sequenced, and around 20% of those sequences were non-productive. A later analysis re-analyzed previously published TCR beta repertoires from roughly 690 donors and added high-resolution HLA genotyping to study TCR occurrence patterns. The aim of the study was to test whether cataloging public T cell receptors could identify signatures of past pathogen exposure. The genetic ancestry cluster associated with self-reported Caucasian donors included about 81% of the 398 genotyped donors. In a later genetic analysis, genome-wide SNP genotypes for about 55% of the roughly 700 donors were used, and that subset was treated as a discovery cohort. Several DR-DQ haplotypes were handled as single units for association and clustering because linkage in the cohort was strong. Typing coverage differed by locus: A, B, C, DRB1 and DQB1 were typed in roughly 620-630 donors, DQA1 in about 500, DPA1 in some 610, and DPB1 in around 490. Both class I and class II loci were covered by HLA typing, at four-digit resolution. To predict cytomegalovirus infection status, the study combined high-throughput TCR immunosequencing, statistical association of individual TCRs with disease status, and machine learning. Using immunosequencing, the study profiled T cell repertoires from 500 to 800 subjects and related those repertoires to cytomegalovirus serostatus. Points the paper makes about the study in general: In an earlier analysis of approximately 590 of the donors, most TCR beta V segments were observed in productive rearrangements about 87% or about 30% of the time, broadly matching IMGT annotations. The presence/absence analyses assumed that sequencing depth was roughly uniform across donors, and that assumption may not be true. A group of highly shared sequence variants was considered likely to be a technical artifact of the sequencing pipeline. Most TCR sequences were seen in very few donors, while some public TCRs were found in many individuals. The classifier was reported to diagnose cytomegalovirus status with high specificity and sensitivity in both the original and validation cohorts. The 87-base-pair reads could not distinguish some IMGT-functional V segments, including TRBV6-2 and TRBV6-3, so those segments were excluded. Three of the identified cytomegalovirus-associated TCR beta chains were confirmed in vitro to be specific for cytomegalovirus antigens. Specific HLA alleles were associated with about 17,000 TCR beta sequences at a false discovery rate of 0.05 in a later analysis. Because counts were too low, 15 to 20 rarely observed V segments, including chromosome 9 orphons, were excluded from the earlier analysis of some 590 of the donors. Immune exposure information for the cohort was limited to CMV serostatus. In a later analysis, HLA-associated TCR beta chains showed more clonal expansion and lower generation probabilities than non-associated chains that were equally common. A later genetic analysis associated a missense DCLRE1C variant with V-gene and J-gene trimming of TCR beta chains, and an independent cohort replicated the association. In a later analysis, most CMV-associated TCR beta chains were found to appear HLA-restricted, with HLA associations seemingly driven largely by CMV exposure. A further reported finding was that TCR beta sequences accurately predicted the HLA-A and HLA-B alleles for most subjects in the first cohort. Correlated functional status among segregating V segments might be attributable to linkage disequilibrium, but an unknown experimental factor could not be ruled out. The study gave a list of under 200 TCR beta chains associated with cytomegalovirus. Because HLA typing was unavailable for some donors at each locus, only the typed subset was used in association tests. It was suggested by the authors that the approach could potentially be generalized to other disease states and immunological phenotypes. According to a later genetic analysis, donors in an Asian-associated ancestry cluster had fewer N-insertions in productive TCRs than the approximately 670-donor mean. This cohort had only TCR beta chains sequenced, and the lack of alpha or paired-chain data limited which features could be detected. Several of the top co-occurrence clusters appeared to be linked to parvovirus B19, influenza, CMV and Epstein-Barr virus, according to a later analysis. When HLA alleles, especially DR and DQ, strongly co-occurred, TCR associations were difficult to assign to individual alleles. A later analysis found that TCR association rates varied across HLA loci, with DRB1 alleles showing the most associated TCRs and HLA-C alleles the fewest.

In total, more than 500 healthy bone marrow donors made up the cohort. At the time of sampling, all cohort members were nominally healthy, though unrecorded immune exposures were likely present. The donor tested CMV seronegative and was one of the 352 seronegative cohort members. A peripheral blood sample was collected from each donor, and TCR beta sequencing was performed on peripheral blood mononuclear cells. The Qiagen DNeasy Blood Extraction Kit was used to extract genomic DNA from the blood cell samples. Receptor amplification or capture employed the immunoSEQ multiplex PCR assay. A mixture of 60 forward primers for TCR Vbeta segments and 13 reverse primers for TCR Jbeta segments was used in the multiplex PCR. Amplification of the CDR3 region of rearranged TCR beta genes was performed with a multiplex PCR assay on genomic DNA. Amplified TCR beta libraries were sequenced as 87-base-pair reads on the Illumina HiSeq System. On the study's bioinformatics: A later analysis counted 65 million to 90 million unique TCR beta chains across the 600 to 850 repertoires, and some 11 million of these chains were shared by at least two donors. Raw reads were error-corrected and collapsed into unique sequences with a nearest-neighbor algorithm that merged closely related sequences to remove PCR and sequencing errors. To assign V, D and J gene segments, CDR3 sequences were aligned to IMGT reference sequences. For a sequence to be retained, at least a six-nucleotide match to both a V gene segment and a J gene segment was required. Rearrangements were called productive when the CDR3 lacked stop codons and stayed in frame with V and J; all others were non-productive. CDR3 was defined according to IMGT convention as the region running from the second conserved V-encoded cysteine to the conserved J-encoded phenylalanine. The earlier analysis of about 610 of the donors excluded any sequence lacking an unambiguous match to a single V gene segment. In an earlier analysis of 450 to 700 of the donors, V segments were called functional above 56.7% productive rearrangements and were called segregating when the between-donor standard deviation exceeded 5%. A statistical classification framework was built to diagnose cytomegalovirus status from the catalog of TCR beta chain sequences. In a later analysis, V and J genes were assigned by comparing TCR nucleotide sequences against IMGT/GENE-DB human TR gene sequences. Using the TCRdist pipeline, a later analysis assigned CDR3 sequences along with most-parsimonious VDJ recombination scenarios. A later analysis defined each TCR beta chain by its CDR3 amino acid sequence plus V-gene family, and excluded reads lacking a unique V-gene family. To address suspected cross-contamination and a sequencing artifact, a later analysis removed a few hundred highly shared, low-generation-probability nucleotide sequences. In a later analysis, a clonal expansion index for each public chain was calculated from normalized within-repertoire ranks of inferred template counts. In a later analysis, generation probabilities were computed using a VDJ recombination model fitted to out-of-frame rearrangements, and the results were checked against IGoR. In a later analysis, TCR-TCR, TCR-HLA and TCR-CMV co-occurrence was scored with hypergeometric tests, and a repertoire-size bias correction was applied to TCR pairs. False discovery rates were estimated in a later analysis by permuting HLA or CMV assignments 20 times. In a later analysis, co-occurring TCRs were grouped using DBSCAN, with TCRdist sequence similarity added in when clustering inside HLA-allele-positive subsets. Repertoires with fewer than 30,000 or more than 120,000 public chains were left out of co-occurrence clustering, as were five repertoires with anomalous nucleotide sharing. TCRdb's version of the immuneACCESS table is confined to in-frame rearrangements and falls short of the full clone set. An unresolved V gene accounts for under half of the shortfall where checked; the remainder is of unknown origin. Clonal size and the V and J genes are those of that table, whereas D and trimming came from the DNA. For this sample there are about 180,000 clones; 70% to 80% appear just once. Approximately 0.7% of the sample goes to the ten largest clones.

About this clone: Its antigen remains undetermined. Base qualities are not provided; no much larger clone lies one nucleotide away.

Sequences SGHRS (CDR1) and YFSETQ (CDR2) are obtained from the germline V gene. Its CDR3 holds 15 amino acids, cysteine through phenylalanine. Only the CDR3 region is kept as DNA, spanning 45 bases read in frame from base 1. V loses 6 bases at its end and J loses 6 bases; junction bases beyond the gene matches: 14. The V and J genes are TRBV5-1 and TRBJ2-5; TRBD1 fits 7 bases in the junction. Sequenced sample: PBMCs. The sequence was collected from a woman between 35 and 50 years old in good health and CMV-seronegative. The base sequence is TGCGCCAGCATCCCTAACCCAGGGGGTCAGAAGACCCAGTACTTC. It specifies CASIPNPGGQKTQYF.